Following are 19 T cell receptor beta chains from one sample sequenced in a study of identical twins. TCRdb itself ran the 5' RACE reads through MiXCR, one entry per CDR3 protein. Of around 1.7 million distinct CDR3 sequences listed, more than 30% are singletons. The sequenced sample consisted of cord blood. The receptors shown here come from a newborn girl in good health.

The V call is TRBV6-5, the J call TRBJ2-7, with a possible D match to TRBD2 (7 bases). This CDR3 region has 14 residues. Germline-derived CDR1 and CDR2 are MNHEY and SVGAGI. The ends were cut back, 2 bases at V and 4 bases at J, with 12 bases in the middle. CDR3 in amino acids: CASSYGKGGYEQYF. CDR3 bases: TGTGCCAGCAGTTACGGCAAGGGGGGGTACGAGCAGTACTTC.

A few counts support this clonotype. The rearrangement links TRBV5-1 to TRBJ2-5; weak D call: TRBD1 (5 bases). The CDR3 is 14 residues long. The germline V and J ends were trimmed by 2 bases and 3 bases, with 11 bases remaining between them. Germline V lookup: CDR1 SGHRS, CDR2 YFSETQ. CDR3 sequence reads: CASSFRQLEETQYF. The CDR3 region has the DNA TGCGCCAGCAGCTTCCGACAGCTAGAAGAGACCCAGTACTTC.

The rearrangement joins TRBV28 to TRBJ1-1; D may be TRBD1 (6 bases). V shed 0 bases and J shed 11 bases, with 7 bases lying between them. Per the germline V gene, CDR1 is MDHEN and CDR2 is SYDVKM. CDR3 length: 11 amino acids. The CDR3, as DNA: TGTGCCAGCAGTTTATGGCAGGGGGCTTTCTTT. It encodes CASSLWQGAFF.

The gene calls are TRBV7-9 and TRBJ1-1; unclear D gene. Germline V gene data show CDR1 as SEHNR and CDR2 as FQNEAQ (reference sequence). V lost 1 base to trimming and J lost 1 base, with 13 bases between them. This CDR3 is 16 amino acids long. In nucleotides, the CDR3 is TGTGCCAGCAGCTTAGGTCTCCTAATTAAGAACACTGAAGCTTTCTTT. Translation gives CASSLGLLIKNTEAFF.

The chain links TRBV7-9 to TRBJ2-5, with D perhaps TRBD2 (6 bases). CDR3 size: 16 residues. Germline-derived CDR1 and CDR2 are SEHNR and FQNEAQ (reference sequence). V dropped 3 bases and J dropped 4 bases, with 18 bases sitting between them. The DNA for the CDR3 is TGTGCCAGCAGCTTTGGGGGGTGGACTGGAATAGAGACCCAGTACTTC. This sequence encodes CASSFGGWTGIETQYF.

The CDR3 sequence: CASKAPDSNQPQHF. The DNA of the CDR3 is TGTGCCAGCAAGGCCCCGGACAGCAATCAGCCCCAGCATTTT. V is TRBV6-5 and J is TRBJ1-5; no definite D call. CDR3 size: 14 residues. Germline V gene sequence: CDR1 MNHEY, CDR2 SVGAGI. V was cut by 7 bases and J by 1 base, with 11 bases left in between.

The chain joins TRBV15 to TRBJ1-2; a weak D match, TRBD1 (5 bases). The CDR3 is 13 residues long. Trimming cost V 2 bases and J 7 bases, with 11 bases left between them. Germline assignment: CDR1 LNHNV and CDR2 YYDKDF (reference sequence). The DNA of the CDR3 is TGTGCCACCAGCAGACAGGGTTTCGGTGGCTACACCTTC. Its protein product is CATSRQGFGGYTF.

This clonotype came up a few times. The chain couples TRBV3-1 to TRBJ1-2, with D unclear. Per germline, CDR1 LGHDT and CDR2 YNNKEL (reference sequence). Trimming removed 0 bases from V and 5 bases from J, with 13 bases in between. The CDR3 covers 15 residues. CDR3 region: CASSQDRAALYGYTF. The CDR3, as DNA: TGTGCCAGCAGCCAAGATCGCGCTGCCCTATATGGCTACACCTTC.

This chain joins TRBV20-1 and TRBJ1-1, with D maybe TRBD1 (6 bases). The CDR3 has 16 residues. The V gene's germline CDR1 is DFQATT and CDR2 SNEGSKA (reference sequence). Trimming left V 3 bases short and J 0 bases short, with 17 bases between. The CDR3 reads CSASGPGGLMNTEAFF. CDR3 sequence (DNA): TGCAGTGCTAGCGGTCCGGGGGGCCTTATGAACACTGAAGCTTTCTTT.

The V call is TRBV20-1, the J call TRBJ2-4; D perhaps matches TRBD1 (5 bases). The J call may be incorrect, as the DNA end agrees better with TRBJ2-7. CDR1 is DFQATT and CDR2 is SNEGSKA in the germline V gene (reference sequence). The CDR3 totals 16 residues. The CDR3 DNA reads TGCAGTGCTAGGTCACAGGATCGATCGGGCTGGTACGAGCAGTACTTC. Translated, it gives CSARSQDRSGWYEQYF.

The V gene is TRBV2, the J gene TRBJ2-1; 9 nucleotides agree with TRBD2. The J call may be in error: the DNA end matches TRBJ2-7 better. The CDR3 sequence is 18 residues long. CDR1 is SNHLY and CDR2 is FYNNEI in the germline V gene. The CDR3: CASSEIYLAGLSYNEQYF. The DNA for the CDR3 is TGTGCCAGCAGTGAAATTTACCTAGCGGGATTATCCTACAATGAGCAGTACTTC.

The chain recombines TRBV7-9 with TRBJ2-7; D is perhaps TRBD2 (6 bases). Judging by the DNA end, TRBJ2-1 fits better; the J call may be wrong. The CDR3 spans 14 residues. Germline loops: CDR1 SEHNR, CDR2 FQNEAQ (reference sequence). The CDR3 here is CASSLETRTNEQFF. In DNA form, the CDR3 reads TGTGCCAGCAGCTTAGAGACTAGAACGAATGAGCAGTTCTTC.

This clonotype was found once. V is TRBV11-2 and J is TRBJ2-1; D possibly uses TRBD1 or TRBD2 (6 bases each). The germline V and J ends were trimmed by 0 bases and 9 bases, with 9 bases remaining between them. Germline CDR1 SGHAT, CDR2 FQNNGV. The CDR3 has 13 amino acids. The CDR3 DNA reads as TGTGCCAGCAGCTTAGAATCGGGGGCTGAGCAGTTCTTC. Its protein is CASSLESGAEQFF.

The table lists this clonotype with a few counts. The CDR3 loop reads CASRPRLTIYNEQFF. The CDR3 bases are TGTGCCAGCAGACCCCGACTAACTATTTACAATGAGCAGTTCTTC. This chain uses TRBV28 with TRBJ2-1; TRBD2 might be the D (5 bases). Per germline, CDR1 MDHEN and CDR2 SYDVKM. V was shortened by 6 bases and J by 4 bases, with 16 bases between the two germline ends. The CDR3 runs to 15 residues. The whole variable domain, filled in from reference TRBV28 and TRBJ2-1, reads DVKVTQSSRYLVKRTGEKVFLECVQDMDHENMFWYRQDPGLGLRLIYFSYDVKMKEKGDIPEGYSVSREKKERFSLILESASTNQTSMYLCASRPRLTIYNEQFFGPGTRLTVL.

This chain links TRBV7-8 with TRBJ1-5; D not resolved. Germline CDR1 and CDR2: SGHVS and FQNEAQ. The CDR3 has 13 amino acids. V was cut by 6 bases and J by 4 bases, with 10 bases left in between. CDR3 bases: TGTGCCAGCAGATCCGGGGTAAATCAGCCCCAGCATTTT. Its protein product is CASRSGVNQPQHF.

Points on this clonotype: A junction end diverges from the germline sequence, so it may reflect a read error. V and J are TRBV20-1 and TRBJ2-4; D perhaps matches TRBD2 (6 bases). The DNA end lines up better with TRBJ2-5; the J call may be wrong. Germline values: CDR1 DFQATT, CDR2 SNEGSKA (reference sequence). This CDR3 is 15 amino acids long. This chain's CDR3 is CSARDAAGGGQTQYF. The CDR3 DNA follows: TGTAGTGCTAGAGACGCCGCCGGGGGTGGGCAGACCCAGTACTTC.

The chain combines TRBV3-1 with TRBJ2-5; 8 bases match TRBD2. Germline values: CDR1 LGHDT, CDR2 YNNKEL (reference sequence). The J segment lost 2 bases and the V segment lost 1 base, leaving 9 bases of the junction unmatched. This CDR3 region has 17 residues. CDR3 sequence reads: CASSQGHTSGVQETQYF. As DNA, the CDR3 is TGTGCCAGCAGCCAAGGCCATACTAGCGGCGTACAAGAGACCCAGTACTTC.

This chain links TRBV20-1 with TRBJ2-1, with 8 bases that match TRBD2. This CDR3 has 14 amino acids. J was trimmed by 5 bases and V by 0 bases; bases with no gene match: 3. CDR1 and CDR2 from the germline V gene are DFQATT and SNEGSKA (reference sequence). The CDR3 region is CSARDRGGNNEQFF. Written as DNA, the CDR3 is TGCAGTGCTAGAGATCGGGGGGGCAACAATGAGCAGTTCTTC.

The genes are TRBV6-1 and TRBJ1-1, with a weak D call TRBD1 (6 bases). Deletions cut 3 bases from V and 3 bases from J, with 14 bases between. CDR3 length equals 15 residues. Per germline, CDR1 MNHNS and CDR2 SASEGT. The CDR3 DNA reads as TGTGCCAGCAGTGACAGGGGCGGATTTCACACTGAAGCTTTCTTT. Amino acid sequence: CASSDRGGFHTEAFF.